A selection of T cell receptor beta chains follows, all from one sample in a study of blood T cell repertoires in COVID-19. TCRdb's copy holds only in-frame clones and misses some; the assay was immunoSEQ multiplex PCR. Of 150,000 to 200,000 clones detected, approximately 90% appear once; the ten largest clones hold roughly 2%. Material for sequencing was peripheral blood. The receptors were gathered from a man aged 18 to 29 who had recovered from COVID-19. Both conserved end residues are part of each CDR3. The order of the fields is V gene, clone size, J gene, D gene, CDR3 DNA, CDR3 protein. D genes are given only for firm matches. Clone size is shown for a subset of rows, as once, few, many or a class of expanded clone.

TRBV29-1	NA	TRBJ2-1	TRBD2	TGCAGCGCCACCGGGACTAGCGTATACAATGAGCAGTTCTTC	CSATGTSVYNEQFF
TRBV5-1	NA	TRBJ1-2	NA	TGCGCCAGCAGCTACCCCGATTGGGAGGCTCAGGGCTACACCTTC	CASSYPDWEAQGYTF
TRBV18	NA	TRBJ1-2	NA	TGTGCCAGCTCACCATCCTCAGGGGCGGATGCCTATGGCTACACCTTC	CASSPSSGADAYGYTF
TRBV2	NA	TRBJ2-1	TRBD2	TGTGCCAGCAGTGAATTGGGCGGGACTAGCGGGCCTATCGGGTGGTTCTTC	CASSELGGTSGPIGWFF
TRBV28	once	TRBJ1-2	NA	TGTGCCAGCAGTTTGGTGGGCAGGGAGGGTGGCTACACCTTC	CASSLVGREGGYTF
TRBV21-1	NA	TRBJ2-7	NA	TGTGCCAGCAGCAAAGGTTGGCGGGAGAGAAATAGTCAGTACTTC	CASSKGWRERNSQYF
TRBV6-5	NA	TRBJ2-3	NA	TGTGCCAGCAGTTGGTACATGTCAGCAGATACGCAGTATTTT	CASSWYMSADTQYF
TRBV18	NA	TRBJ2-2	TRBD1	TGTGCCAGCTCACCGCTGGGACAGGGGAACACCGGGGAGCTGTTTTTT	CASSPLGQGNTGELFF
TRBV7-3	NA	TRBJ2-3	TRBD2	TGTGCCAGCAGCTTAACTAGCGGGAGAACAGATACGCAGTATTTT	CASSLTSGRTDTQYF
TRBV19	NA	TRBJ2-2	TRBD2	TGTGCCAGTAGTCTGAGCGGGGTGAACACCGGGGAGCTGTTTTTT	CASSLSGVNTGELFF
TRBV4-3	few	TRBJ1-5	NA	TGCGCCAGCAGCCAAGATCGTGGCCAGCCCCAGCATTTT	CASSQDRGQPQHF
TRBV5-4	NA	TRBJ1-1	NA	TGTGCCAGCCCCGGGGGGGGCCAAAAGGAACAAACTGAAGCTTTCTTT	CASPGGGQKEQTEAFF
TRBV12-5	NA	TRBJ2-7	NA	TGTGCTAGTGGTTCGGGACATCTCCCTGAGCAGTACTTC	CASGSGHLPEQYF
TRBV21-1	NA	TRBJ2-2	NA	TGTGCCAGCAGCAAAGCTTTTACGGCTAGCCGACCGGCGGAGCTGTTTTTT	CASSKAFTASRPAELFF
TRBV4-3	few	TRBJ1-4	NA	TGCGCCAGCAGCCAAGAAACGCACAGCCCAAGGGAAAAACTGTTTTTT	CASSQETHSPREKLFF
TRBV5-1	NA	TRBJ1-4	TRBD1	TGCGCCAGCAGTATAGGGACAGGGAAAACTAATGAAAAACTGTTTTTT	CASSIGTGKTNEKLFF
TRBV11-2	NA	TRBJ1-2	TRBD1	TGTGCCAGCAGCCCTACCAGGGGGTACTATGGCTACACCTTC	CASSPTRGYYGYTF
TRBV2	NA	TRBJ2-1	NA	TGTGCCAGACTGGACACTCAGGGGCCCAATGAGCAGTTCTTC	CARLDTQGPNEQFF
TRBV20-1	few	TRBJ2-7	NA	TGCAGTGCCCACGAGCCTTACGAGCAGTACTTC	CSAHEPYEQYF
TRBV7-9	NA	TRBJ1-1	NA	TGTGCCAGCAGCCCCAGGACTGGGAACACTGAAGCTTTCTTT	CASSPRTGNTEAFF
TRBV7-8	NA	TRBJ2-7	TRBD2	TGTGCCAGCAGCTTAGGTAGCGGGAGTTACGAGCAGTACTTC	CASSLGSGSYEQYF
TRBV9	NA	TRBJ1-5	NA	TGTGCCAGCAGCGTAGGTGCAGAAAATCAGCCCCAGCATTTT	CASSVGAENQPQHF
TRBV7-6	NA	TRBJ2-1	TRBD2	TGTGCCAGCAGCGTTCTAGCGGGAGGGTGGAATGAGCAGTTCTTC	CASSVLAGGWNEQFF
TRBV2	NA	TRBJ2-7	NA	TGTGCCAGCAGAGAAGCTTCTAGCTCCCAGCAGTACTTC	CASREASSSQQYF
TRBV7-3	NA	TRBJ2-1	TRBD2	TGTGCCAGCAGCCTAGGACTAGCGGGAGTCTACAATGAGCAGTTCTTC	CASSLGLAGVYNEQFF
TRBV5-1	NA	TRBJ2-7	NA	TGCGCCAGCAGCTTCGCAGGCGAGCAGTACTTC	CASSFAGEQYF
TRBV12-3/TRBV12-4	NA	TRBJ1-2	TRBD1	TGTGCCAGCAGGCCGACAGGGGTTTATGGCTACACCTTC	CASRPTGVYGYTF
TRBV19	NA	TRBJ2-7	NA	TGTGCCAGTAGTTTCGGACGGACTTCCTACGAGCAGTACTTC	CASSFGRTSYEQYF
TRBV11-2	NA	TRBJ1-1	NA	TGTGCCAGCAGCTTAATCGCAGGCCCTGCTTACACTGAAGCTTTCTTT	CASSLIAGPAYTEAFF
TRBV19	NA	TRBJ1-5	TRBD1	TGTGCCAGTAGTTTAACCGGGACAGGGATTACGGGTCAGCCCCAGCATTTT	CASSLTGTGITGQPQHF
TRBV5-1	NA	TRBJ2-7	NA	TGCGCCAGCAGCTTAGGAGGGATCTACCACGAGCAGTACTTC	CASSLGGIYHEQYF
TRBV28	NA	TRBJ2-7	TRBD1	TGTGCCAGCCTCACCGCCGGAACCGGGACAGCTCAGTACGAGCAGTACTTC	CASLTAGTGTAQYEQYF
TRBV7-2	NA	TRBJ1-4	TRBD1	TGTGCCAGCAGCCCAACAGGGGGTGGGAATGAAAAACTGTTTTTT	CASSPTGGGNEKLFF
TRBV28	NA	TRBJ1-1	TRBD1	TGTGCCAGCAGTTTCAGGGACAGACGATTGACTGAAGCTTTCTTT	CASSFRDRRLTEAFF
TRBV30	NA	TRBJ1-2	NA	TGTGCCTACCGGGAGGCCTCTAACTATGGCTACACCTTC	CAYREASNYGYTF
TRBV18	NA	TRBJ2-3	NA	TGTGCCAGCTCACCACTAGGGCAGGGAAAGACAGATACGCAGTATTTT	CASSPLGQGKTDTQYF
TRBV6-2/TRBV6-3	NA	TRBJ2-5	TRBD1	TGTGCCAGCAGCTCGCCGACAGGGGGCTTCTTATTGGCAAAGACCCAGTACTTC	CASSSPTGGFLLAKTQYF
TRBV4-3	NA	TRBJ1-3	NA	TGCGCCAGCAGCCAAGATAGGCTCGGGGGGGGAAACACCATATATTTT	CASSQDRLGGGNTIYF
TRBV21-1	NA	TRBJ1-5	NA	TGTGCCAGCCTTGACAGGGTTAATCAGCCCCAGCATTTT	CASLDRVNQPQHF
TRBV7-8	NA	TRBJ2-2	NA	TGTGCCAGCAGCTTTCTTATGATTCTAACGGCAACAGGGAACACCGGGGAGCTGTTTTTT	CASSFLMILTATGNTGELFF
TRBV6-5	NA	TRBJ2-7	NA	TGTGCCAGCAGAGACAGGTTCAGCTCCTACGAGCAGTACTTC	CASRDRFSSYEQYF
TRBV9	NA	TRBJ2-1	NA	TGTGCCAGCAGCGTAAGACTAGGGAATGAGCAGTTCTTC	CASSVRLGNEQFF
TRBV6-5	NA	TRBJ2-7	TRBD2	TGTGCCAGCAGCCGTGACGCGGGAGGGAGTAGCGAGCAGTACTTC	CASSRDAGGSSEQYF
TRBV6-5	once	TRBJ1-5	NA	TGTGCCAGCAGTTACGGCCAGACTAATCAGCCCCAGCATTTT	CASSYGQTNQPQHF
TRBV6-2/TRBV6-3	NA	TRBJ1-5	TRBD1	TGTGCCAGCAGTCCCGGGACAGGTGTGAGGCCCCAGCATTTT	CASSPGTGVRPQHF
TRBV5-1	NA	TRBJ1-2	TRBD1	TGCGCCAGCAGCTTGGAAGGGACAGGGCTCTACGGCTACACCTTC	CASSLEGTGLYGYTF